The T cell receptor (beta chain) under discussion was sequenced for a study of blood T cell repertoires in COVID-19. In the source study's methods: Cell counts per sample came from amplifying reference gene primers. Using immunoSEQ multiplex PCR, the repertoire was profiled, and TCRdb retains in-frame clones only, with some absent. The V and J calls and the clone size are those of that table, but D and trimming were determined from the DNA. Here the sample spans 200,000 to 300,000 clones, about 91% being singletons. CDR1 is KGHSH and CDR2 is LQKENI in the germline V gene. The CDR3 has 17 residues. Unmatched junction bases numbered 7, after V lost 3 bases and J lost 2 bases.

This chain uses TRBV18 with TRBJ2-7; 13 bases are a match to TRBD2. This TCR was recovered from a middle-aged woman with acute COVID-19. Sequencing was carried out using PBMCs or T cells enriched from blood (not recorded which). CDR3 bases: TGTGCCAGCTCACCGACTAGCGGGGGGACCGATCCCTACGAGCAGTACTTC. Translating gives CASSPTSGGTDPYEQYF.